The present TCR beta chain was sequenced within a study of blood T cells in healthy people across ages. In the study overall: In model experiments, template switching was able to capture about one barcoded beta molecule for every two T cells that were present.

PCR was performed a second time for about 6 to 12 cycles using a sample-barcoded 5' primer and a J-beta primer mix. TCRdb redid the calling of the 5' RACE reads with MiXCR, one entry per CDR3 protein. In the table there are about a million distinct CDR3 sequences, roughly 48% of which are singletons. This clonotype was counted a few times. Its target is not known. Notes on the study in general: The diversity estimates, figures obtained from one million T cells, were considered underestimates.

CDR1 SGHTA and CDR2 FQGNSA come from the germline V gene. The CDR3 runs 14 residues. The ends lost 5 bases at V and 9 bases at J; junction bases unmatched: 9. Source material: blood. This sequence joins TRBV7-2 and TRBJ2-4, with 8 bases that match TRBD2. The TCR originated in a man aged 25-40 years in good health. The CDR3 bases are TGTGCCAGCAGCCGGATGACTAGCGAGGGCATTCAGTACTTC. As protein: CASSRMTSEGIQYF.